This TCR beta chain comes out of a study of CD8+CD57+ T cells in acquired aplastic anemia. Study-wide results and limits: Patients and controls turned out to have roughly 31 CD8+ CDR3 sequences in common.

Genomic DNA acted as the template from which TCR beta VDJ combination and CDR3 sequence profiling were carried out. MiXCR, run by TCRdb on the reads, gives a single entry per CDR3 protein. The sample carries 450,000 to 550,000 distinct CDR3 sequences, more than 25% recorded once. The germline CDR1 and CDR2 sequences are SEHNR and FQNEAQ (reference sequence). Trimming cost V 5 bases and J 8 bases, with 14 bases left between them. CDR3 size: 13 residues. This clonotype was seen a few times. What it binds is unknown. Previously, flow cytometry had revealed CD8+CD57+ cell expansion in the patients chosen for sequencing.

Specimen: sorted CD4+, CD8+, or CD8+CD57+ T cells (not recorded which) from PBMCs. The chain uses TRBV7-9 and TRBJ2-3; possible D gene TRBD2, 6 bases. This TCR was sampled from a human donor with aplastic anemia. In nucleotides, the CDR3 is TGTGCCAGCAGCCGCCTGGAGGGTGGTACGCAGTATTTT. Residues: CASSRLEGGTQYF.